The present T cell receptor beta chain was sequenced within a study of regulatory T cells in long-lasting Graves disease (dated by TCRdb to 2020 to 2022). For the wider study: Antithyroid drugs had been taken for less than 3 months by newly diagnosed Graves' disease patients. This study used TCR sequencing and RNA sequencing of peripheral blood to compare persistent Graves' disease patients against newly diagnosed Graves' disease patients. The study was registered as a clinical trial and conducted in China. A total of about 35 samples underwent TCR sequencing, from roughly 13 patients with persistent Graves' disease and approximately 20 patients with newly diagnosed Graves' disease.

Library prep was done by multiplex PCR. The instrument was an Illumina HiSeq 4000. CDR3 regions were amplified by Arm-PCR with iRepertoire HTBI primers to construct TCR beta libraries. Before sequencing, the PCR products underwent gel purification. The study's own analysis went as follows. Gene usage analysis of CDR3 amino acid clonotypes used the approximately 62 TRBV and 14 to 15 TRBJ segments found across samples. COPE and FqMerger were used to merge the filtered high-quality paired reads into contigs. BLAST was used to align contigs to the IMGT TRBV, TRBD and TRBJ reference genes, and CDR3 was defined following IMGT. Highly expanded clones were defined as clonotypes with a frequency above 0.1%. Shannon entropy was used to measure repertoire diversity, and the Gini coefficient was used to measure V-J evenness. Clonotypes shared by more than one individual were considered public. Using fastp at Q25 and MiXCR, TCRdb reprocessed the public reads and kept productive beta chains. Each entry merges the rows of one CDR3 protein and shows their most common DNA and genes. TCRdb's processing, not the authors' own work, is the source of the V and J calls. The sample table records fewer than 650,000 distinct CDR3 sequences; about 16% of these occur just once. Jointly, the top ten make up approximately 12% of the sample.

What the time point label conveys for this sample: newly diagnosed GD, antithyroid drugs for less than 3 months. For both TCR sequencing and RNA sequencing, RNA was extracted from PBMCs using TRIzol. The diagnosis of Graves' disease followed American Thyroid Association guidelines. The patients came from an endocrinology department in Xi'an, China. Each patient gave about 9.1 milliliters of peripheral blood, collected in an EDTA anticoagulant tube. Ficoll Paque Plus density gradient separation was used to isolate PBMCs, and no additional T cell sorting was done. An Agilent 2100 Bioanalyzer and agarose gel were used to check RNA quality, while a NanoDrop 2000 measured RNA concentration. This clonotype showed up many times. The target of this receptor is not known. Qualities for individual bases were not recorded, and no much larger clone is one base off. The paper's findings and limits, for the study overall: The study examined only peripheral blood because the primary lesion, thyroid tissue, could not be accessed. Compared with newly diagnosed patients, patients with persistent Graves' disease had lower TCR Shannon entropy and fewer highly expanded clones, which suggests clonal expansion. TRBV28, TRBJ1-2 and TRBJ2-5 were preferentially used in persistent disease, while TRBV20-1 and TRBJ2-1 were favored in newly diagnosed disease. Patients with persistent disease shared more public clonotypes (over 2,500) than newly diagnosed patients did (more than 900). Only the TCR beta chain was sequenced and analyzed. The authors noted that the small sample size was a limitation that may lower accuracy.

From the germline V gene (reference sequence), CDR1 is LGHDT and CDR2 is YNNKEL. Including cysteine and phenylalanine, the CDR3 has 14 amino acids. Of all the DNA, just the CDR3 is kept, 42 bases in frame from base 1. Trimming takes 0 bases from V and 1 base from J, and the germline ends sit 6 bases apart. This same sample was also taken into another study, of T cells in Graves' hyperthyroidism and ophthalmopathy. The second study reports: A patient counted as having stable Graves' hyperthyroidism if no progression to ophthalmopathy occurred over 18 months of follow-up. Hyperthyroidism patients were newly diagnosed, with disease duration under 2 months, and aged 18 to 65 years. Patients with uncontrolled infections, other autoimmune diseases, pregnancy or lactation were excluded. Diagnoses relied on clinical symptoms, serum thyroxine and TRAb, thyroid ultrasound and orbital computed tomography. The first round of RT-PCR for the TCR CDR3 was performed with the HTBI primer set and the Qiagen OneStep RT-PCR kit. Most expanded thyroid clonotypes (frequency above 0.001) were also found in blood, which suggests that blood repertoires may mirror thyroid immune responses. In cross-validation, a model built on a 13 V-J signature told ophthalmopathy apart from stable hyperthyroidism with less than 90% sensitivity and roughly 83% specificity, and in testing the same model reached 80%/75%. During validation, the model predicted progression to ophthalmopathy a median of approximately 6 months ahead of onset, with almost 71% sensitivity and under 85% specificity. TCR V-J signatures able to tell the groups apart were searched for in a discovery cohort of more than 90 patients, of whom under 45 had Graves' ophthalmopathy and 57 had stable Graves' hyperthyroidism. Prospective prediction of ophthalmopathy was tested in an independent validation cohort of 18 to 20 hyperthyroidism patients and 15 to 17 patients who later progressed to ophthalmopathy. The 100 or so discovery patients were randomly divided into training and test sets at a 7:3 ratio. In roughly six Graves' hyperthyroidism patients, the study also compared T-cell repertoires from thyroid tissue with T-cell repertoires from blood. After sampling, hyperthyroidism patients received methimazole starting at 30 mg daily, and ophthalmopathy patients received high-dose intravenous methylprednisolone. The libraries were constructed in a second round of multiplex PCR and then size-selected and purified. The libraries were sequenced on an Illumina HiSeq2000 using paired-end 100 bp reads. SOAPnuke was used to process the raw data, with reads discarded if the reads contained adapters or uncalled bases, had a mean Phred below 15, or lacked an exact constant-primer or identifier match. COPE v1.2.5 was used to merge the high-quality paired reads, and each unique nucleotide sequence was defined as a clonotype. MiTCR v1.1 was used to align the clonotypes against IMGT TRBV, TRBD and TRBJ reference segments. The analysis included only V-J combinations with a frequency above 0.0001, which together covered 99% to 99.2% of the repertoires. The TCS score was defined as the ratio of F50 (clonal expansion) to E x V (chaos), calculated using BLOSUM62-based TCRdist between CDR3 peptides within each V-J. Welch's t-statistics and random forest reduced fewer than 550 V-J features to around 14, which were used in a naive Bayes classifier (R e1071). Sample size was not statistically predetermined, and investigators were not blinded to group allocation. According to the paper, TCR Vbeta CDR3 sequencing was carried out on 135 peripheral blood samples, which came from around 43 ophthalmopathy, around 75 hyperthyroidism and about 17 progressor patients.

The chain uses TRBV3-1 and TRBJ1-1; no D gene call is confident. The receptor's source is a man younger than 30 with Graves disease. Donor details come from another sample of the same person, matched by shared clones. The sequenced sample was peripheral blood mononuclear cells (PBMCs), obtained at new diagnosis, from a patient treated with antithyroid drugs. The CDR3 in this case is CASSQEEKNTEAFF. The DNA sequence follows: TGTGCCAGCAGCCAAGAAGAGAAGAACACTGAAGCTTTCTTT.